This T cell receptor beta chain was identified in a study of shared clonotypes between healthy human individuals. On the study more broadly: CD4 naive and CD4 memory each took three plates per donor, while CD8 naive took two and CD8 memory one.

Study-wide points: When naive CD4 clonotypes were compared across a few donors, approximately 4.9% were shared. Clonotypes shared by all four donors outscored non-shared clonotypes in generation probability.

Germline lookup yields CDR1 MNHNS and CDR2 SASEGT. The V segment lost 6 bases and the J segment 2 bases; nucleotides outside the gene matches: 7. CDR3 size: 14 residues. Profiled with immunoSEQ multiplex PCR; TCRdb holds only in-frame clones, not every one. Of roughly 2.5 million clones in the sample, over 85% were seen once. With regard to this clone: Its antigen is not known.

Sequences were obtained from naive CD4+ T cells sorted from blood. This sample's subset: CD45RA+ positively selected. The receptor was isolated from a man younger than 35 in good health. The chain recombines TRBV6-1 with TRBJ2-7; 7 positions agree with TRBD1. The DNA for the CDR3 is TGTGCCAGCAGACCGGGACAGATGACCTACGAGCAGTACTTC. It codes for CASRPGQMTYEQYF.